This T cell receptor (beta chain) was documented in a study of blood T cells in healthy people across ages. Regarding the study as a whole: With donor CMV status unknown, expanded clonotype changes were possibly confounded. Relative to aged donors, long-lived donors carried more naive CD4+ cells and displayed higher diversity. Bulk PBMC profiling left naive and antigen-experienced comparisons inconclusive. Across the age range, TCR beta diversity per million T cells fell in a roughly linear way.

Using a J-beta primer mix together with a sample-barcoded 5' primer, a second PCR was run for roughly 6 to 11 cycles. In TCRdb, the 5' RACE reads were re-called with MiXCR into one record per CDR3 protein. The profile shows approximately 2,000,000 distinct CDR3 sequences, about 39% of them singletons. This clonotype was seen repeatedly, ten times or more. What it recognizes is unknown. The junction does not match germline at one end; this may be a read error. The CDR3 runs to 13 residues. The germline V gene encodes CDR1 MNHEY and CDR2 SVGEGT. The chain carries TRBV6-2 or TRBV6-3 and TRBJ1-2, with unresolved D. The sequenced sample was blood. The source is a human donor in good health. CDR3 protein: CASSPQANYGYTF. The CDR3 DNA sequence: TGCGCCAGCAGCCCGCAAGCTAACTATGGCTACACCTTC.